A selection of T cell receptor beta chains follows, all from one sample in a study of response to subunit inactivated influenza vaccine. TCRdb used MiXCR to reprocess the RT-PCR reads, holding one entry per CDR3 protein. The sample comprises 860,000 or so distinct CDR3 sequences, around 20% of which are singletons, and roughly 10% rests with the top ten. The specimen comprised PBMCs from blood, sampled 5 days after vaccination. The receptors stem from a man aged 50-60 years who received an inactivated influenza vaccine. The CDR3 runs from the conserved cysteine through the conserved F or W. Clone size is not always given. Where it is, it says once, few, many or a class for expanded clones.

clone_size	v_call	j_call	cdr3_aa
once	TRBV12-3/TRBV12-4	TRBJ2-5	CASSLAHLTKETQYF
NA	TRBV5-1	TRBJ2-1	CASSWRRTSYNEQFF
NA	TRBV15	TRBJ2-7	CATSRVSGNNYEQYF
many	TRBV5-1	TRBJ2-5	CASSLLRPGETQYF
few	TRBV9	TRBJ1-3	CASSVGQRATIYF
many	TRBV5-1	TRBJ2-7	CASSLGDGYEQYF
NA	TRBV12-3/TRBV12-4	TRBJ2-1	CASKMTDHEQFF
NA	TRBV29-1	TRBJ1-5	CSVGEGLTNQPQHF
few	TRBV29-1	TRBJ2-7	CSVENLGPKCLFSSYEQYF
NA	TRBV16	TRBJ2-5	CASSRRDRQETQYF
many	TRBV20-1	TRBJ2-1	CSARLRMAEQFF
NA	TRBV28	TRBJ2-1	CASSLPNLKTTEYNEQFF
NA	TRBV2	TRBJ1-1	CASNVAANTEAFF
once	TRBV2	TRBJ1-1	CASKKTGDTEAFF
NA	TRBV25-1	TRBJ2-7	CASSHTLYEQYF
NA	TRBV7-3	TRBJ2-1	CASSRTAGGDYNEQFF
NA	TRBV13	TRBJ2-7	CASTLTGGAYEQYF
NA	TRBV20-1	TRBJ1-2	CSATPGAYNYGYTF
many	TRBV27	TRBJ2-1	CASSFLGKDEQFF
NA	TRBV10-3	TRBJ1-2	CAISDGGDNYGYTF
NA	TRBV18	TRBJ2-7	CASSPQGFEQYF
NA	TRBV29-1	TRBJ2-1	CSVEDYRLASYNEQFF